The 2 T cell receptor beta chains below come from one sample, sequenced in a study of tumor and adjacent non-tumor tissue in lung cancer. A modified ARM-PCR protocol with three rounds of nested PCR amplified TCRbeta. In TCRdb, the multiplex PCR reads were re-called with MiXCR into one record per CDR3 protein. The sample consists of more than 85,000 distinct CDR3 sequences, more than 70% of them appearing once. No cell sorting was done before RNA was extracted from the tissue. Sequenced material: lung tumor tissue. All receptors come from a woman aged 55-75 years with non-small cell lung cancer.

As to this clonotype: The junction departs from the called germline gene at one end, perhaps through a read error. The V gene is TRBV11-1, the J gene TRBJ2-7; a possible D gene is TRBD1 (6 bases). The V gene's germline CDR1 is SGHAT and CDR2 FQDESV (reference sequence). The CDR3 loop spans 15 amino acids. The CDR3: CASSLGDIKTYEQYF. In DNA form, the CDR3 reads TGTGCCAGCAGTTTAGGGGACATAAAAACCTATGAGCAGTACTTC.

Details on this clonotype: This sequence may be a read error, since a much larger clone differs from it by one base. This likely comes from a read error, as the CDR3 has no conserved phenylalanine or tryptophan at its end. The chain carries TRBV30 and TRBJ2-6, with unresolved D. Germline V CDR1 and CDR2: GTSNPN, SVGIG (reference sequence). CDR3 size: 13 residues. V lost 4 bases and J lost 0, with 4 bases in between. Here the CDR3 reads CAWMTSGANVLTY. DNA for the CDR3: TGTGCCTGGATGACCTCTGGGGCCAACGTCCTGACTTAC.